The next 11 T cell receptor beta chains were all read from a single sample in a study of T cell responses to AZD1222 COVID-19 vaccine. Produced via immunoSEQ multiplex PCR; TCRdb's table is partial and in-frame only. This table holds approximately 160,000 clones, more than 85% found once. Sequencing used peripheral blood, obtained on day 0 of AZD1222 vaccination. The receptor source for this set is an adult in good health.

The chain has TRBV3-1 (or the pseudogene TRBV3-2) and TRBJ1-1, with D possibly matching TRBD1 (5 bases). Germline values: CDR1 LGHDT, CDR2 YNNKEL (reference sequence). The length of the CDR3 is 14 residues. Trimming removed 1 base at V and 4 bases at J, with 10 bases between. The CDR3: CASSQGLQGTEAFF. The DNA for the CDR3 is TGTGCCAGCAGCCAAGGACTGCAGGGCACTGAAGCTTTCTTT.

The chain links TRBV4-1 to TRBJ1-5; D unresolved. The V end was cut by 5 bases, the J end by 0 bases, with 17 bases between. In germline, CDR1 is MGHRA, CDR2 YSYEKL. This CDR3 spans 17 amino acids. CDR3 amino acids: CASSKKRTSDSNQPQHF. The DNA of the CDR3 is TGCGCCAGCAGCAAAAAAAGGACGTCGGATAGCAATCAGCCCCAGCATTTT.

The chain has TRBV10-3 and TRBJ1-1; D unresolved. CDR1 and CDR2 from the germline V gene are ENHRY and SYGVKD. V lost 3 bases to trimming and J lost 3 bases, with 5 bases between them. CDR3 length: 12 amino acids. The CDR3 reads CAISDGYTEAFF. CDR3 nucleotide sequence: TGTGCCATCAGTGACGGATACACTGAAGCTTTCTTT.

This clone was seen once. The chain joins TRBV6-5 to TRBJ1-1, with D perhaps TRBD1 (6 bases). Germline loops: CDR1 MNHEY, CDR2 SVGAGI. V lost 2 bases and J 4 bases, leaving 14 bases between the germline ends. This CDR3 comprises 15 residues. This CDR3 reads CASSYQRGSGTEAFF. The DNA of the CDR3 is TGTGCCAGCAGTTACCAAAGGGGGTCCGGCACTGAAGCTTTCTTT.

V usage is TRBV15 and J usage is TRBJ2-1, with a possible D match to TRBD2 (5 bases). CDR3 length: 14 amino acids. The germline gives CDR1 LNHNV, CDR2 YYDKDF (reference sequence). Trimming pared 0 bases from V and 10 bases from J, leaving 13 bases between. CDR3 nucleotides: TGTGCCACCAGCAGAGATCGGGAACAGCAAGAGCAGTTCTTC. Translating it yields CATSRDREQQEQFF.

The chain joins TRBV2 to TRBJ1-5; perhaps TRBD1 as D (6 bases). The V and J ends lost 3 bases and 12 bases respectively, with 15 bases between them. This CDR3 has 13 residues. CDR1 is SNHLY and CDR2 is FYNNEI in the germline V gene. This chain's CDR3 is CASSEEGGLLQHF. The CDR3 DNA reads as TGTGCCAGCAGTGAGGAGGGGGGATTGCTCCAGCATTTT.

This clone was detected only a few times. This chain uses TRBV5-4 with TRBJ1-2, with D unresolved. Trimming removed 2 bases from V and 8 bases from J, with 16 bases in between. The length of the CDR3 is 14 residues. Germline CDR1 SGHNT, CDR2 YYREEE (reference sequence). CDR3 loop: CASSFRGWFDGYTF. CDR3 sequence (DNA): TGTGCCAGCAGCTTTAGAGGGTGGTTCGACGGCTACACCTTC. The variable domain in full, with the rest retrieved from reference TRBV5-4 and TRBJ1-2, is ETGVTQSPTHLIKTRGQQVTLRCSSQSGHNTVSWYQQALGQGPQFIFQYYREEENGRGNFPPRFSGLQFPNYSSELNVNALELDDSALYLCASSFRGWFDGYTFGSGTRLTVV.

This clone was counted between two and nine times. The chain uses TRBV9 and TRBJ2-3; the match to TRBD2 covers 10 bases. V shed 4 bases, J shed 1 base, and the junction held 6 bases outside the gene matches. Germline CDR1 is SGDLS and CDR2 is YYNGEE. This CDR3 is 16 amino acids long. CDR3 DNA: TGTGCCAGCAGCCCCTGGAGCGGGGGGGGCACAGATACGCAGTATTTT. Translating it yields CASSPWSGGGTDTQYF. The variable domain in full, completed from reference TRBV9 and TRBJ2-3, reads DSGVTQTPKHLITATGQRVTLRCSPRSGDLSVYWYQQSLDQGLQFLIQYYNGEERAKGNILERFSAQQFPDLHSELNLSSLELGDSALYFCASSPWSGGGTDTQYFGPGTRLTVL.

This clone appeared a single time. CDR3 amino acids: CASSSEGYDEKLFF. The CDR3, as DNA: TGCGCCAGCAGCTCGGAGGGTTACGATGAAAAACTGTTTTTT. The rearrangement links TRBV5-1 to TRBJ1-4; no definite D call. Deletions cut 3 bases from V and 6 bases from J, with 12 bases between. Germline CDR1 is SGHRS and CDR2 is YFSETQ. The CDR3 contains 14 residues. Full variable domain (missing parts from reference TRBV5-1 and TRBJ1-4): KAGVTQTPRYLIKTRGQQVTLSCSPISGHRSVSWYQQTPGQGLQFLFEYFSETQRNKGNFPGRFSGRQFSNSRSEMNVSTLELGDSALYLCASSSEGYDEKLFFGSGTQLSVL.

In DNA form, the CDR3 reads TGTGCCAGCAGCTTAGGTTGGGACTTTTCACCCCTCCACTTT. Translating it yields CASSLGWDFSPLHF. The rearrangement joins TRBV7-8 to TRBJ1-6; maybe TRBD1 (5 bases). CDR3 size: 14 residues. CDR1 and CDR2 from the germline V gene are SGHVS and FQNEAQ. Deletions cut 1 base from V and 9 bases from J, with 10 bases between.

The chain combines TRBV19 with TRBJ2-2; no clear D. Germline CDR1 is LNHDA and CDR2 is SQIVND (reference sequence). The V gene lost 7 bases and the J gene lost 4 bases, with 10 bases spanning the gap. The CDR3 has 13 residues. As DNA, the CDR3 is TGTGCCAGTAAGCGCAGGACCACCGGGGAGCTGTTTTTT. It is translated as CASKRRTTGELFF. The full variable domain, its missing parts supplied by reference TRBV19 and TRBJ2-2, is DGGITQSPKYLFRKEGQNVTLSCEQNLNHDAMYWYRQDPGQGLRLIYYSQIVNDFQKGDIAEGYSVSREKKESFPLTVTSAQKNPTAFYLCASKRRTTGELFFGEGSRLTVL.